This TCR beta chain emerged from a study of technical replicates of blood from a handful of donors listed by TCRdb under 2017. From the germline V gene, CDR1 is SGHTA and CDR2 is FQGNSA. V and J are trimmed by 4 bases and 2 bases, and the gene matches miss 5 bases of the junction. The CDR3 runs 16 amino acids, cysteine and phenylalanine included. Just the 48-base CDR3 DNA is kept, in frame starting at base 1. The receptor library was made with the immunoSEQ multiplex PCR assay. Held by TCRdb, this immuneACCESS table contains in-frame sequences only and omits some clones. Under half of the omission traces to an unresolved V gene where checked; the cause of the rest is unknown. The sample table holds just under 60,000 clones, of which about 95% were seen once. The top ten clonotypes cover about 3% of the sample. A remark on this clone: No cognate antigen has been identified for it. Base qualities are not recorded, but no much larger clone differs from it by a single base.

This receptor was taken from a human donor in good health. Some clones in this sample may be carry-over from other donors' samples. The rearranged chain carries TRBV7-2 and TRBJ2-2; TRBD1 matches 9 bases in the middle. Source material: PBMCs. The bases are TGTGCCAGCAGCTCGGGACAGGGAATTAACACCGGGGAGCTGTTTTTT. This encodes CASSSGQGINTGELFF.